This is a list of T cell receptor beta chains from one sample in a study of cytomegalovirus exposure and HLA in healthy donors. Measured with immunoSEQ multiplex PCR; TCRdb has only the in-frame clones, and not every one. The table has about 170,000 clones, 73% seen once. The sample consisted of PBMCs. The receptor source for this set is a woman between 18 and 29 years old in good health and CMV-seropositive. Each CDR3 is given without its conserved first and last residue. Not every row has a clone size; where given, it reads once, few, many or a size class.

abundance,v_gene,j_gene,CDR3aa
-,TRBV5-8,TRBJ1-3,ASSFQRTGNSGNTIY
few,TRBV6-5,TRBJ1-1,ASSEQGGHTEAF
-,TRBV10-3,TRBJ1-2,AISFRDRGNYGYT
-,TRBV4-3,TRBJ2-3,ASSQNGGADTQY
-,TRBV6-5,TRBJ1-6,ASRAQGMGSPLH
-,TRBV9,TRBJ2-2,ASSVNQGELF
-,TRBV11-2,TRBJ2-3,ASTLPGDTQY
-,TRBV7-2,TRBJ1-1,ASSWTGLTEAF
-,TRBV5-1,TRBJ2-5,ASSLAGGETQY
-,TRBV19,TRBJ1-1,ASSIVGAGEAF
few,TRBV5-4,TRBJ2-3,ASSFPSGTDTQY
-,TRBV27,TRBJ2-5,ASSPLGTSGVKETQY
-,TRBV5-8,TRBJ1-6,ASSLPGVRNSPLH
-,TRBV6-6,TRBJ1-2,ASSSFLGGGYT
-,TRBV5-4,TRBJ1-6,ASSLDGAYTNSPLH
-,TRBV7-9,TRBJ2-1,ASSRRTSGDYNNEQF
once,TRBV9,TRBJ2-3,ASSSGLAVIGTDTQY
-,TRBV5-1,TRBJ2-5,ASSPPSSQETQY
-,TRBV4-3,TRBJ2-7,ASSQAEGLAGIEQY
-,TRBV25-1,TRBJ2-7,ASGRDRGAVGEQY
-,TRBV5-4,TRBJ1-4,ASSRRPGGEKLF
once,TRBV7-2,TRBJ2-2,ASSFERTVLNTGELF
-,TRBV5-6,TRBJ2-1,ASNRGTGREQF
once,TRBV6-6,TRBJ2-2,ASSRQYTGELF
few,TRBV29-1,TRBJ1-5,SVAVAGRGNQPQH
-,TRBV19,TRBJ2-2,ASSTPREDRVPGELF
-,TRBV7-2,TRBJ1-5,ASSFGWGGHQPQH
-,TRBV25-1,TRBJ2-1,ASTHRQGPGYEQF
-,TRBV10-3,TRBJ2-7,TISVVLPRQFFHEQY
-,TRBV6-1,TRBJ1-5,ASSELGSQPQH
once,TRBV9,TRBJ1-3,ASSVAEGQGGNTIY
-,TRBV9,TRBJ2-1,ASSVRAGGLLNEQF
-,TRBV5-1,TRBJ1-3,ASSLDGQGENTIY
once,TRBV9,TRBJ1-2,ASSVDRGNYGYT
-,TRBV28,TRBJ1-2,ASQQSYGYT
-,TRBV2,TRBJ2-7,ASSEGHYGTGQY
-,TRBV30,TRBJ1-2,AWSVGPQPGDT
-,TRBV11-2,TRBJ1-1,ASSFESSRQDTEAF
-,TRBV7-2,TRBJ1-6,ASTGEGSYNSPLH
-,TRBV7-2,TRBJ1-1,ASSSQGQNTEAF
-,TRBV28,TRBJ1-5,ASRRAQGNQPQH
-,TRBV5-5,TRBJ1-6,ASSLDHWTGSSYNSPLH
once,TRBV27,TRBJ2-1,ASSLWRGGYNEQF
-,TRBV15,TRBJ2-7,ATSLGQGGGAYEQY
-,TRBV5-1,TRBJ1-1,ASSSEQGRTEAF